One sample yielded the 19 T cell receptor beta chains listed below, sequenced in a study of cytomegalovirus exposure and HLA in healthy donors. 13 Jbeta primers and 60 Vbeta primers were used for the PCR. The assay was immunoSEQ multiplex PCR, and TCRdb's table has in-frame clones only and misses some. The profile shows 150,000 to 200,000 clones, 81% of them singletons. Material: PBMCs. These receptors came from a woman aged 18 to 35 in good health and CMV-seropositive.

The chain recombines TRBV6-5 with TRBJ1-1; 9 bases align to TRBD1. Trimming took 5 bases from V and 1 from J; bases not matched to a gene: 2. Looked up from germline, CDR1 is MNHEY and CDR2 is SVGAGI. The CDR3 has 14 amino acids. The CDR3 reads CASSMGQGNTEAFF. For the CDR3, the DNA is TGTGCCAGCAGTATGGGACAGGGGAACACTGAAGCTTTCTTT.

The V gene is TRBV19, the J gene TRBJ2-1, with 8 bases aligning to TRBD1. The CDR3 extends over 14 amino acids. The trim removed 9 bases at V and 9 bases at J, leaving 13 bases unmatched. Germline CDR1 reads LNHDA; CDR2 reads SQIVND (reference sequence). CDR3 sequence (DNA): TGTGCCAGCACCCCGACAGGGGCCGGCATTGAGCAGTTCTTC. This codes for CASTPTGAGIEQFF.

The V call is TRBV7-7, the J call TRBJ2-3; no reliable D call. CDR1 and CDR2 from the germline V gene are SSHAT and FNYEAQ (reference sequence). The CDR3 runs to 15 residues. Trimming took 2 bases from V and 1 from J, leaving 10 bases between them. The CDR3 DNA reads TGTGCCAGCAGCTTATCAGGTGCGCGCACAGATACGCAGTATTTT. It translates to CASSLSGARTDTQYF.

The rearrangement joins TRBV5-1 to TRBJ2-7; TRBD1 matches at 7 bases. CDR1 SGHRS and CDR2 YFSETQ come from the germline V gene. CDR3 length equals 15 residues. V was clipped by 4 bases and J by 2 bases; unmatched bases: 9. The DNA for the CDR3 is TGCGCCAGCAGCGGTTTACCGGGACAGACCTACGAGCAGTACTTC. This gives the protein CASSGLPGQTYEQYF.

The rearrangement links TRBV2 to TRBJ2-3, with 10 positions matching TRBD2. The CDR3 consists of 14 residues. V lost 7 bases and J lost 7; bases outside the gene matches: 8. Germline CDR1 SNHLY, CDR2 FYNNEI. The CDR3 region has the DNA TGTGCCAGCACGGGGGCTAGCGGGGGAAATACGCAGTATTTT. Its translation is CASTGASGGNTQYF.

CDR3 nucleotide sequence: TGTGCCAGCAGCTTAATCCGAGAAACAGGGATGAACTATGGCTACACCTTC. Amino acid sequence: CASSLIRETGMNYGYTF. The gene calls are TRBV12-1 and TRBJ1-2; TRBD1, the table's D call, lacks a check against the DNA. TRBV12-1 is marked as a pseudogene. This CDR3 contains 17 residues.

The CDR3 sequence is CASSIGSANQPQHF. CDR3 bases: TGTGCTAGTTCTATTGGGAGTGCCAATCAGCCCCAGCATTTT. This chain links TRBV12-5 with TRBJ1-5; D gene ambiguous. There are 14 residues in the CDR3. Germline V gene sequence: CDR1 LGHNT, CDR2 FRNRAP. V shed 8 bases and J shed 3 bases, with 14 bases lying between them.

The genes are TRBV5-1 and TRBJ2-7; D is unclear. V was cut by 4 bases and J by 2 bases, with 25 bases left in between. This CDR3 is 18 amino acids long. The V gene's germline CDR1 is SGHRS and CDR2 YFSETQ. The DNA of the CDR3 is TGCGCCAGCAGCGGGTATGGTAAAGTCGGAGATTTTACCTACGAGCAGTACTTC. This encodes CASSGYGKVGDFTYEQYF.

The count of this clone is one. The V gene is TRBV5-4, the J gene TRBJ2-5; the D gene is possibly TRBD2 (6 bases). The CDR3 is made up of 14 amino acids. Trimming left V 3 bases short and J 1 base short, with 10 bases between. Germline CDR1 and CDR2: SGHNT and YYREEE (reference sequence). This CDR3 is CASSSLTSQETQYF. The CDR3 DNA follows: TGTGCCAGCAGCTCCCTGACTAGCCAAGAGACCCAGTACTTC.

In DNA form, the CDR3 reads TGTGCCAGCAGCGATAGCCCTGCTTTGCGGCAGGGAAGTCATCCGGGCTACACCTTC. Translation: CASSDSPALRQGSHPGYTF. The rearrangement links TRBV9 to TRBJ1-2, with a possible D match to TRBD1 (5 bases). Trimming took off 3 bases at V and 8 bases at J, with 32 bases between the two ends. Germline V gives CDR1 SGDLS, CDR2 YYNGEE. CDR3 length: 19 amino acids.

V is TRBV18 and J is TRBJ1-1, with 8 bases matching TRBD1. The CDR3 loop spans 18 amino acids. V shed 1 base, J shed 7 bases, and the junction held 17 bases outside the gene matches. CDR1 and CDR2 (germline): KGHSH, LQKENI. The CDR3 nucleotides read TGTGCCAGCTCACCACGTTTGTTGAGAGTCAGGGGGCGGATTGAAGCTTTCTTT. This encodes CASSPRLLRVRGRIEAFF. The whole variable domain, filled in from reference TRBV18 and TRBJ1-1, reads NAGVMQNPRHLVRRRGQEARLRCSPMKGHSHVYWYRQLPEEGLKFMVYLQKENIIDESGMPKERFSAEFPKEGPSILRIQQVVRGDSAAYFCASSPRLLRVRGRIEAFFGQGTRLTVV.

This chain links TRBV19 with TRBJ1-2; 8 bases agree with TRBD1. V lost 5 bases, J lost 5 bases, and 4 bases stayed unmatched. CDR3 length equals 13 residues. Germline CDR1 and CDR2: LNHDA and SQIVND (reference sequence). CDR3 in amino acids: CASSLQGGYGYTF. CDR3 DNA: TGTGCCAGTAGTTTACAGGGGGGTTATGGCTACACCTTC.

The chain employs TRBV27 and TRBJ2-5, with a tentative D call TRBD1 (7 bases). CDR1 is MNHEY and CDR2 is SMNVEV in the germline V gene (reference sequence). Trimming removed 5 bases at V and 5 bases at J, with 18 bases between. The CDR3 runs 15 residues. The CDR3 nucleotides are TGTGCCAGCAGTCCCCGACAGGGAGGAGGGGAGACCCAGTACTTC. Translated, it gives CASSPRQGGGETQYF.

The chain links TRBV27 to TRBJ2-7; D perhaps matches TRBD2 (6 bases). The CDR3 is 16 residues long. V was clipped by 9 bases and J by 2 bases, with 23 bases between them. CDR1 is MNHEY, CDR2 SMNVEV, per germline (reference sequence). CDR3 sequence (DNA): TGTGCCAGTTCCCCCTCTGCGGGGAAAGCTACCTACGAGCAGTACTTC. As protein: CASSPSAGKATYEQYF.

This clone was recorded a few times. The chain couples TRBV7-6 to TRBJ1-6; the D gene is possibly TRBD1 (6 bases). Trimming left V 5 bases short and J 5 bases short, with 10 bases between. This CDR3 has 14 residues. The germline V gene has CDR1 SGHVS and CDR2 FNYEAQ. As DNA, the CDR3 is TGTGCCAGCAGCCGACAGGCTAATAATTCACCCCTCCACTTT. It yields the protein CASSRQANNSPLHF. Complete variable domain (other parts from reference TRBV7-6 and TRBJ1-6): GAGVSQSPRYKVTKRGQDVALRCDPISGHVSLYWYRQALGQGPEFLTYFNYEAQQDKSGLPNDRFSAERPEGSISTLTIQRTEQRDSAMYRCASSRQANNSPLHFGNGTRLTVT.

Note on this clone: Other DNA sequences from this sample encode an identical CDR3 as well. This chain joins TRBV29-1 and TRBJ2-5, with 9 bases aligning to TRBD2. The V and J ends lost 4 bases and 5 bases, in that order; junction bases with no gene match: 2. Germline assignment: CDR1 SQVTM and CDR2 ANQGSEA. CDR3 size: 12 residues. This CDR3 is CSVGAGGETQYF. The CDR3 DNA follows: TGCAGCGTTGGGGCGGGGGGGGAGACCCAGTACTTC.

CDR3 DNA: TGCGCCAGCAGCCAAGTTGTGGAGAGCGGGACAACAGGATCGAACACCGGGGAGCTGTTTTTT. As protein: CASSQVVESGTTGSNTGELFF. The V gene is TRBV4-3, the J gene TRBJ2-2, with a possible D match to TRBD2 (7 bases). The CDR3 consists of 21 residues. Trimming removed 1 base from V and 0 bases from J, with 24 bases in between. In germline, CDR1 is LGHNA, CDR2 YSLEER.

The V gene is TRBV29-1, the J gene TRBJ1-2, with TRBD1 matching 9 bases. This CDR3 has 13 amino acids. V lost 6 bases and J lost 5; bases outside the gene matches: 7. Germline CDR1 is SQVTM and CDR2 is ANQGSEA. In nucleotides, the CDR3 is TGCAGCGTAGGAACAGGGGGCGCTTATGGCTACACCTTC. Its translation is CSVGTGGAYGYTF.

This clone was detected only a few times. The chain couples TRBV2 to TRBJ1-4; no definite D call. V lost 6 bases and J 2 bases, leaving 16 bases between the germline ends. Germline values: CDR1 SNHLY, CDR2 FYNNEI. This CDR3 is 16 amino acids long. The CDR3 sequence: CASSRREAHTNEKLFF. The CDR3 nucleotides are TGTGCCAGCAGCCGGCGGGAGGCCCACACTAATGAAAAACTGTTTTTT.